These T cell receptor beta chains were read from a single sample in a study of blood T cell repertoires in COVID-19. This table comes from immunoSEQ multiplex PCR, and its TCRdb copy is limited to in-frame clones, with some not included. The sample lists 300,000 to 400,000 clones, more than 85% occurring once. Sequenced sample: PBMCs or T cells enriched from blood (not recorded which). The source of these receptors is a woman in her thirties who had been exposed to COVID-19. The CDR3 runs from the conserved cysteine through the conserved F or W.

v_call | cdr3_aa
TRBV3-1/TRBV3-2 | CASSHQGGGEKLFF
TRBV5-1 | CASSSPAGATDTQYF
TRBV5-5 | CASSSRSDRAYTDTQYF
TRBV29-1 | CSVVRQGNEKLFF
TRBV19 | CASSIGTLQPQHF
TRBV19 | CATRPQGITTNEKLFF
TRBV10-3 | CAISEGAGAYNSPLHF
TRBV10-3 | CANWTSGGALNEQFF
TRBV10-3 | CAISRLTGENTEAFF
TRBV19 | CASSIGAAPAGNQPQHF
TRBV27 | CASSSDRAFETQYF
TRBV4-3 | CASSQDIQGVEQYF
TRBV21-1 | CASSKESTSGGEDNEQFF
TRBV9 | CASSLNYGYTF
TRBV5-1 | CASSPSPGGGNQPQHF
TRBV7-9 | CASSTGTSGGQSSGAYEQYF
TRBV3-1/TRBV3-2 | CASSLRLAGPYEQYF
TRBV5-8 | CASSSGTGIYNSPLHF
TRBV4-1 | CASSPSQRAGNTIYF
TRBV5-5 | CASSLARSNYGYTF
TRBV5-1 | CASSLGIVKRGAHNEQFF
TRBV5-5 | CASSPGGGGYTF
TRBV5-1 | CASSPGLAGVVDTQYF
TRBV6-5 | CASSPLGTGDQPQHF
TRBV5-1 | CASTDSPALGTEAFF
TRBV19 | CASRSIGGSDIQYF
TRBV6-5 | CASTTVSTDTQYF
TRBV5-1 | CASSPTPGTDYNEQFF
TRBV5-1 | CASSLVGEVGEKLFF
TRBV5-5 | CASSYTQGQGFYGYTF
TRBV5-3 | CARSLLMGGSYEQYF
TRBV5-1 | CASSAGSRLGYGYTF
TRBV6-5 | CASRPRGRTEAFF
TRBV2 | CASTNAGSPLHF
TRBV19 | CASSISGVTQETQYF
TRBV29-1 | CSVSPGQVGGEQFF
TRBV29-1 | CSVEGPRGSDYGYTF
TRBV7-2 | CASSEEGQSLPVYGYTF
TRBV5-1 | CASSLRGPGANEKLFF
TRBV11-2 | CASSLGTARYF
TRBV5-4 | CASSSGTGRVSPLHF
TRBV12-5 | CASGLGEKRSTEAFF
TRBV15 | CATGTRKETQYF